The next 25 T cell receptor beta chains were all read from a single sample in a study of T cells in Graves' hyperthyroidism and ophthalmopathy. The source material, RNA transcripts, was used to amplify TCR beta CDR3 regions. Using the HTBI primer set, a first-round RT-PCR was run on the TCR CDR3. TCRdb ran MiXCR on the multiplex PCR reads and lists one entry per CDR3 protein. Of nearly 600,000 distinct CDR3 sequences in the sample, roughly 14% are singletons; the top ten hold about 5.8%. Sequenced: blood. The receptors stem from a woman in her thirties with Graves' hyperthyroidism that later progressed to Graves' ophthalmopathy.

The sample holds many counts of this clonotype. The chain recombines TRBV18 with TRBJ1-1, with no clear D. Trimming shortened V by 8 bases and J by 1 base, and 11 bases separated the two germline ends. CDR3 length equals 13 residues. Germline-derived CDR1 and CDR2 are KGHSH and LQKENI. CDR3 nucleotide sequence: TGTGCCAGCAGGGTGGACGCGAACACTGAAGCTTTCTTT. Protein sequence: CASRVDANTEAFF.

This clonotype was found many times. The CDR3 is CAWSVRDRGPHEQYF. The CDR3 nucleotides read TGTGCCTGGAGTGTCCGGGACAGGGGGCCCCACGAGCAGTACTTC. The V and J genes are TRBV30 and TRBJ2-7; 12 bases line up with TRBD1. The CDR3 totals 15 residues. Trimming removed 0 bases from V and 5 bases from J; junction bases left unmatched: 5. Germline CDR1 and CDR2: GTSNPN and SVGIG (reference sequence).

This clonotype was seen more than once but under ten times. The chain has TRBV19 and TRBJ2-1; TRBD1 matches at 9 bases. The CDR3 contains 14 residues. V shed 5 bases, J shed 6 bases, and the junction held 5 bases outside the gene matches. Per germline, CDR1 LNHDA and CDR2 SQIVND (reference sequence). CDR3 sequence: CASSPGQGINEQFF. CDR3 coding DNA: TGTGCCAGTAGTCCGGGACAGGGTATCAATGAGCAGTTCTTC.

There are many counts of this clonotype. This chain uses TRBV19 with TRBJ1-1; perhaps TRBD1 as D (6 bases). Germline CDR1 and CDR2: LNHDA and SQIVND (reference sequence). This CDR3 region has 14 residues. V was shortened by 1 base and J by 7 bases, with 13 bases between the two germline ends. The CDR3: CASSIVVGGGEAFF. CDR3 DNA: TGTGCCAGTAGTATAGTGGTTGGGGGCGGTGAAGCTTTCTTT.

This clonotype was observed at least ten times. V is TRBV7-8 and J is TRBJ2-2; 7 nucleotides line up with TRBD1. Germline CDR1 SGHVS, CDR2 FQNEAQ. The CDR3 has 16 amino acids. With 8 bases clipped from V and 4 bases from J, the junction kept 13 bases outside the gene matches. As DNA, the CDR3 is TGTGCCAGCGGACCGGGACAGACCCGTAGCACCGGGGAGCTGTTTTTT. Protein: CASGPGQTRSTGELFF. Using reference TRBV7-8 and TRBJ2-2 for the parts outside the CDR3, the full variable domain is GAGVSQSPRYKVAKRGQDVALRCDPISGHVSLFWYQQALGQGPEFLTYFQNEAQLDKSGLPSDRFFAERPEGSVSTLKIQRTQQEDSAVYLCASGPGQTRSTGELFFGEGSRLTVL.

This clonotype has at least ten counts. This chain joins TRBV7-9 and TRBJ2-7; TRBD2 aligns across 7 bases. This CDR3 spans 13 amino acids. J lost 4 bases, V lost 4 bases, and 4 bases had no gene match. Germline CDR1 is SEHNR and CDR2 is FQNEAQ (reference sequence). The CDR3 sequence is CASSSPGGYEQYF. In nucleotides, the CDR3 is TGTGCCAGCAGCTCGCCGGGGGGATACGAGCAGTACTTC.

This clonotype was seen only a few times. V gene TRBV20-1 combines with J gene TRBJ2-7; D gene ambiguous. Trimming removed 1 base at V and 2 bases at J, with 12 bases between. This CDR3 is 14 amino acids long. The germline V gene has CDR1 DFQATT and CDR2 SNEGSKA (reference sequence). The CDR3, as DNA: TGCAGTGCTAGAGCGGCAGCATGGGCCTACGAGCAGTACTTC. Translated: CSARAAAWAYEQYF.

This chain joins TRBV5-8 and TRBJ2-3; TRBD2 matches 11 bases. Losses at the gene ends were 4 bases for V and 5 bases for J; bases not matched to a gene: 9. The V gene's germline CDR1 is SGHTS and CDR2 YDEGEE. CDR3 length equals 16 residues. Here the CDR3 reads CASSTLLAGEGDTQYF. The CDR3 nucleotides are TGTGCCAGCAGCACCCTACTAGCGGGAGAAGGAGATACGCAGTATTTT.

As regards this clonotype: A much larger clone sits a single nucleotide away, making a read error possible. CDR3 nucleotide sequence: TGTGCCAGCAGTTTATCGGCTAGCGGGAAATCCGAGGCCTACAATAAGCAGTTCTTC. It codes for CASSLSASGKSEAYNKQFF. This sequence joins TRBV11-3 and TRBJ2-1; TRBD2 matches 9 bases. This CDR3 contains 19 residues. Germline assignment: CDR1 SGHNT and CDR2 YENEEA.

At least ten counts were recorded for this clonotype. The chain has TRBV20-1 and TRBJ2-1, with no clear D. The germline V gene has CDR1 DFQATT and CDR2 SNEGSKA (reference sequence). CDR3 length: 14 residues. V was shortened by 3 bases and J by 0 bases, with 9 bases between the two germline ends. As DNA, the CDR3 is TGCAGTGCTAGTCCTCTGCGCTCCTACAATGAGCAGTTCTTC. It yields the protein CSASPLRSYNEQFF.

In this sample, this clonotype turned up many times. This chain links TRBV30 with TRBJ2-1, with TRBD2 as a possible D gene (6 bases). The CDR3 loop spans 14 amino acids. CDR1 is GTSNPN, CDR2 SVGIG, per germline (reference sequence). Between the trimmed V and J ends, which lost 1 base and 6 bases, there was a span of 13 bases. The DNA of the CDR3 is TGTGCCTGGAGTGCGGACTACCGTTCCAATGAGCAGTTCTTC. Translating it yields CAWSADYRSNEQFF. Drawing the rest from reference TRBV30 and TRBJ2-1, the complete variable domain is SQTIHQWPATLVQPVGSPLSLECTVEGTSNPNLYWYRQAAGRGLQLLFYSVGIGQISSEVPQNLSASRPQDRQFILSSKKLLLSDSGFYLCAWSADYRSNEQFFGPGTRLTVL.

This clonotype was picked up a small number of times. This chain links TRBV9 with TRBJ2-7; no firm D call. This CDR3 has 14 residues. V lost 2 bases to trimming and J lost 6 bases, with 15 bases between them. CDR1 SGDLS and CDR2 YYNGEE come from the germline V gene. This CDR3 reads CASSVQEPPCEQYF. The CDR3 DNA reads TGTGCCAGCAGCGTCCAGGAACCTCCTTGCGAGCAGTACTTC. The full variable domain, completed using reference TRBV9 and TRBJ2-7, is DSGVTQTPKHLITATGQRVTLRCSPRSGDLSVYWYQQSLDQGLQFLIQYYNGEERAKGNILERFSAQQFPDLHSELNLSSLELGDSALYFCASSVQEPPCEQYFGPGTRLTVT.

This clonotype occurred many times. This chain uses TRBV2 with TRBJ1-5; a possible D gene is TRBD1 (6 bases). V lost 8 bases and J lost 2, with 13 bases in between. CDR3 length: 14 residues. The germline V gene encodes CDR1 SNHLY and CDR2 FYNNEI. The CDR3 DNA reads TGTGCCAGCGCTCAACAGGGTGGCAATCAGCCCCAGCATTTT. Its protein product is CASAQQGGNQPQHF.

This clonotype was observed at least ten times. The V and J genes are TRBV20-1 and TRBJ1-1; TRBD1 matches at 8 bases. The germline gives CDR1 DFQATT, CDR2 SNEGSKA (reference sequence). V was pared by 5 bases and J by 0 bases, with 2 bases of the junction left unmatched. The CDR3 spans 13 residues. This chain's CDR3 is CSASTGVNTEAFF. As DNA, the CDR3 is TGCAGTGCTTCGACAGGGGTGAACACTGAAGCTTTCTTT.

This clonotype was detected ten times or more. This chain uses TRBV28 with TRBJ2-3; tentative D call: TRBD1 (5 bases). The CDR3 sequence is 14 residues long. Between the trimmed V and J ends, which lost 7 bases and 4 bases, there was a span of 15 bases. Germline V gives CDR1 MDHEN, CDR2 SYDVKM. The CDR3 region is CASTLSQGADTQYF. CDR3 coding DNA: TGTGCCAGCACATTGTCACAAGGGGCAGATACGCAGTATTTT.

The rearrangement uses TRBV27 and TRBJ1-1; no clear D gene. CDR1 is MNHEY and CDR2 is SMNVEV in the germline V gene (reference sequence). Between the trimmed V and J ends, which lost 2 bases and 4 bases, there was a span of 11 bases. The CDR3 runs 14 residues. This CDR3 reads CASSLGQPVTEAFF. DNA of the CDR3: TGTGCCAGCAGTTTAGGGCAACCAGTCACTGAAGCTTTCTTT.

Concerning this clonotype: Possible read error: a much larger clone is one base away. CDR3 bases: TGTGCCAGCAGTTTAGCAGGGACTAGCAATCACCCCCAGCATTTT. It codes for CASSLAGTSNHPQHF. The rearrangement joins TRBV12-3 or TRBV12-4 to TRBJ1-5; D perhaps matches TRBD1 (5 bases). The CDR3 has 15 residues.

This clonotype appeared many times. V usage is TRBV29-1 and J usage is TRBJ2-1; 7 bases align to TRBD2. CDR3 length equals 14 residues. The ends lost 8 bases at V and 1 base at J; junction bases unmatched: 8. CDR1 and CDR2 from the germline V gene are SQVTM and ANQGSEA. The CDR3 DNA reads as TGCAGCACCGAGCTAGCGGAGTCCTACAATGAGCAGTTCTTC. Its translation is CSTELAESYNEQFF.

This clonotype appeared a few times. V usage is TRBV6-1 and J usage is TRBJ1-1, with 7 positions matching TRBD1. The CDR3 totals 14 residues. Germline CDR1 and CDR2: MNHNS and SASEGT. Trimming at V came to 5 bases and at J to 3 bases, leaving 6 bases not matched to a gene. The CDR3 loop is CASSPQGVYTEAFF. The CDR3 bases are TGTGCCAGCAGTCCCCAGGGGGTTTACACTGAAGCTTTCTTT.

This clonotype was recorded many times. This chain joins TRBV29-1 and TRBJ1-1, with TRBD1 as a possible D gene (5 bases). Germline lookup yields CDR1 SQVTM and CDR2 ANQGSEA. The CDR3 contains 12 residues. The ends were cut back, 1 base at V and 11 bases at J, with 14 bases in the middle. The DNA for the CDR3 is TGCAGCGTTGAAGCGGGAGGACAAGAGGCTTTCTTT. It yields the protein CSVEAGGQEAFF.

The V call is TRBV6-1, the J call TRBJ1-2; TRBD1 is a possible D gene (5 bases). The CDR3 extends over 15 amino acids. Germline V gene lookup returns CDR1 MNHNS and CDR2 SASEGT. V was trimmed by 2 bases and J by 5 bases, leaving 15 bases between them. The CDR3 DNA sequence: TGTGCCAGCAGTGAACCCGCAGGAGGGGAATATGGCTACACCTTC. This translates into CASSEPAGGEYGYTF.

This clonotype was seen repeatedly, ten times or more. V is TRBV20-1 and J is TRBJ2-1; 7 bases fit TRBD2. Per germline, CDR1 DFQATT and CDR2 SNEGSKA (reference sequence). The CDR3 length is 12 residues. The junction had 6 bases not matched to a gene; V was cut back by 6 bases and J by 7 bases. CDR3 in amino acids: CSAAGTTNEQFF. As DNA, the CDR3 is TGCAGTGCGGCGGGGACTACAAATGAGCAGTTCTTC.

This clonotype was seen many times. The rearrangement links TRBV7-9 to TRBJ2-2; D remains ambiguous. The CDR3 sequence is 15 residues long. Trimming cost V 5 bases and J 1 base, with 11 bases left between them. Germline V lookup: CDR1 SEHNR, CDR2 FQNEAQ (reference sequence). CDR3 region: CASSPTDWNTGELFF. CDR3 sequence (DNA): TGTGCCAGCAGCCCCACCGACTGGAACACCGGGGAGCTGTTTTTT.

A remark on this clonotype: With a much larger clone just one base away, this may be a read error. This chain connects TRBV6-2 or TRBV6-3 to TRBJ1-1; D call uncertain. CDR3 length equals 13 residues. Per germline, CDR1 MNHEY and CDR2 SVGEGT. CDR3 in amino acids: CASSYKRNTEDFF. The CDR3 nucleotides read TGTGCCAGCAGTTACAAGCGTAACACTGAAGATTTCTTT.

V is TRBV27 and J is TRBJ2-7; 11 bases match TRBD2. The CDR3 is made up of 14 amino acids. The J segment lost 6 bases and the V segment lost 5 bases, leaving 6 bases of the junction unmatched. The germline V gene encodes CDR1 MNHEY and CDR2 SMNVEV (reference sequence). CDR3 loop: CASSTSGSRSEQYF. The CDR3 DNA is TGTGCCAGCAGTACTAGCGGGAGTAGGAGCGAGCAGTACTTC.